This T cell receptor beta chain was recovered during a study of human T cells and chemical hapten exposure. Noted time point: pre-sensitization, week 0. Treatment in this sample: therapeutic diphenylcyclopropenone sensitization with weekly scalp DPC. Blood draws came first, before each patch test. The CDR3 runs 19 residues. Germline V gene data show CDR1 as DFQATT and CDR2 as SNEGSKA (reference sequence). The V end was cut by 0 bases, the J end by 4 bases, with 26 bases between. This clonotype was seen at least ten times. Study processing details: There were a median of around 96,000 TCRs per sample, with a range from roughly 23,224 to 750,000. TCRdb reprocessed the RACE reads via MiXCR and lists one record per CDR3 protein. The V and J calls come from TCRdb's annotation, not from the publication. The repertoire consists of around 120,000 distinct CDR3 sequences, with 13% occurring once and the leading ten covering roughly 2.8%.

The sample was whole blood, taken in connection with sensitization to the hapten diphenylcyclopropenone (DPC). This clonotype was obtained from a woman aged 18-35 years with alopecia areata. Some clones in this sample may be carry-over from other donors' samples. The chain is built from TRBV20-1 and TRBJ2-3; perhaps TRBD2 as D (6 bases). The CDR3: CSARDRSHRVTSRADTQYF. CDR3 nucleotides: TGCAGTGCTAGAGATCGGTCCCATCGCGTTACTAGCAGGGCAGATACGCAGTATTTT.